Listed here is a single T cell receptor (beta chain). This sample is part of a study of blood T cell repertoires in COVID-19. The overall study: Samples of COVID-19 (acute and convalescent) were obtained from the United States, Italy and Spain.

This CDR3 region has 13 residues. V lost 3 bases and J lost 5, with 10 bases in between. In germline, CDR1 is SGHAT, CDR2 FQNNGV. Libraries were prepared by immunoSEQ multiplex PCR; TCRdb keeps only in-frame clonotypes and omits some of them. The table has approximately 250,000 clones, around four fifths seen once. Source material: peripheral blood. The gene calls are TRBV11-2 and TRBJ1-1, with D possibly TRBD1 on 5 matching bases. This clonotype was sampled from a woman aged 55-75 years with active or convalescent COVID-19. The CDR3 loop reads CASSFQGGTEAFF. CDR3 coding DNA: TGTGCCAGCAGCTTTCAGGGAGGGACTGAAGCTTTCTTT.